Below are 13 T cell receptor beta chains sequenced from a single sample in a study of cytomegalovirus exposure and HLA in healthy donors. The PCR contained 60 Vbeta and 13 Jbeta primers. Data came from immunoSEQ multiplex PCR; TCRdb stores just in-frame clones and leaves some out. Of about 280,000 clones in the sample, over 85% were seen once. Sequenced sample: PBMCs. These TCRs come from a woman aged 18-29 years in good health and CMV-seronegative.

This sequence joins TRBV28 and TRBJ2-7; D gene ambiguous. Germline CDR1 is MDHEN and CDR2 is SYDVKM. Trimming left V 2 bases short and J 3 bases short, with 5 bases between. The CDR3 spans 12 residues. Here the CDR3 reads CASSLGDYEQYF. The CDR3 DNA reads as TGTGCCAGCAGTTTAGGAGACTACGAGCAGTACTTC.

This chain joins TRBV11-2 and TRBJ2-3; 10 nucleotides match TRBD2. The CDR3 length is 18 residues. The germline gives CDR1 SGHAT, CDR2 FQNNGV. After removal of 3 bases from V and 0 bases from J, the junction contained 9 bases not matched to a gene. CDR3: CASSFPTLAGISTDTQYF. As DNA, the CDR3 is TGTGCCAGCAGCTTCCCCACACTAGCGGGGATAAGCACAGATACGCAGTATTTT. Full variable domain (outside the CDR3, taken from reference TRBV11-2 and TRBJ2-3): EAGVAQSPRYKIIEKRQSVAFWCNPISGHATLYWYQQILGQGPKLLIQFQNNGVVDDSQLPKDRFSAERLKGVDSTLKIQPAKLEDSAVYLCASSFPTLAGISTDTQYFGPGTRLTVL.

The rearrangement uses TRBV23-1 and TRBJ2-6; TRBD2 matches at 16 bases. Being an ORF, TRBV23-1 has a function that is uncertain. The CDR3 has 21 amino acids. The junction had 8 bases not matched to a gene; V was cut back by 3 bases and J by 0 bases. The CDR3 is CASSHTGTSGGAPSGANVLTF. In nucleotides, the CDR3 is TGCGCCAGCAGTCATACCGGGACTAGCGGGGGGGCCCCCTCTGGGGCCAACGTCCTGACTTTC.

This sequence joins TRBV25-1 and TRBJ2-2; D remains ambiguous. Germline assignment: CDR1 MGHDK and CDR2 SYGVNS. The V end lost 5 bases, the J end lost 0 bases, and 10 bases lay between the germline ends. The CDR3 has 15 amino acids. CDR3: CASSPTISNTGELFF. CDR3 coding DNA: TGTGCCAGCAGTCCCACAATATCGAACACCGGGGAGCTGTTTTTT. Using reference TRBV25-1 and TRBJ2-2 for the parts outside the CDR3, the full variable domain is EADIYQTPRYLVIGTGKKITLECSQTMGHDKMYWYQQDPGMELHLIHYSYGVNSTEKGDLSSESTVSRIRTEHFPLTLESARPSHTSQYLCASSPTISNTGELFFGEGSRLTVL.

CDR3 sequence (DNA): TGTGCCAGCAGTTACTCCGGGGCAGGGGATAACTATGGCTACACCTTC. It specifies CASSYSGAGDNYGYTF. The chain couples TRBV6-5 to TRBJ1-2; D is possibly TRBD1 (6 bases). V dropped 0 bases and J dropped 1 base, with 12 bases sitting between them. The CDR3 spans 16 residues. Germline lookup yields CDR1 MNHEY and CDR2 SVGAGI.

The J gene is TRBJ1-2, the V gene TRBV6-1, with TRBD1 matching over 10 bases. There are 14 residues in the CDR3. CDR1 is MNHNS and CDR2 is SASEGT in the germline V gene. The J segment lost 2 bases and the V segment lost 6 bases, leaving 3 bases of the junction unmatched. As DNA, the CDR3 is TGTGCCAGCAGAAGGGACAGGGGAAACTATGGCTACACCTTC. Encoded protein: CASRRDRGNYGYTF.

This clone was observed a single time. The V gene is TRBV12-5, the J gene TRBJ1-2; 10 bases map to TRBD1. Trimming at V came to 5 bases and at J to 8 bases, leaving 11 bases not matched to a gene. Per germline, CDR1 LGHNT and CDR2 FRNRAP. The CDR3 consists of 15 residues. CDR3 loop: CASGPRTGGTEGYTF. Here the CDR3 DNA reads TGTGCTAGTGGTCCCCGGACAGGGGGGACAGAGGGCTACACCTTC.

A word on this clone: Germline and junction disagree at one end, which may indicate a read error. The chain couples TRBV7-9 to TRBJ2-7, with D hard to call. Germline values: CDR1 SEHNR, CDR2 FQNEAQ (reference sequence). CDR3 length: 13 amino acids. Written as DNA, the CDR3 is TGTTCCAGCAGCTTAGATCGTCCCTACGAGCAGTACTTC. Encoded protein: CSSSLDRPYEQYF.

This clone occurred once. The CDR3: CASRSKAGGFQETQYF. CDR3 DNA sequence: TGTGCCAGCAGGTCAAAGGCGGGGGGGTTCCAAGAGACCCAGTACTTC. J is TRBJ2-5 and V is TRBV2, with 9 bases lining up with TRBD2. From germline, CDR1 is SNHLY and CDR2 FYNNEI. V was pared by 6 bases and J by 1 base, with 9 bases of the junction left unmatched. This CDR3 has 16 residues.

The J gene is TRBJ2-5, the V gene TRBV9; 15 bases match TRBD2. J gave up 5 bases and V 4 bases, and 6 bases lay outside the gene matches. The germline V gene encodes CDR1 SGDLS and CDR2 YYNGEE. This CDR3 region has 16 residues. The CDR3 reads CASSLGTSGGSETQYF. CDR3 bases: TGTGCCAGCAGCCTGGGGACTAGCGGGGGGTCTGAGACCCAGTACTTC.

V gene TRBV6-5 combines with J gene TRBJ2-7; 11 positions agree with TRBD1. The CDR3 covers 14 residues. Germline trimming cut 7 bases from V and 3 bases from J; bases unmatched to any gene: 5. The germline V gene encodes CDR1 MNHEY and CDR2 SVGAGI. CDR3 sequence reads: CASTTGTGGYEQYF. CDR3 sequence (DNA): TGTGCCAGCACGACCGGGACAGGGGGCTACGAGCAGTACTTC.

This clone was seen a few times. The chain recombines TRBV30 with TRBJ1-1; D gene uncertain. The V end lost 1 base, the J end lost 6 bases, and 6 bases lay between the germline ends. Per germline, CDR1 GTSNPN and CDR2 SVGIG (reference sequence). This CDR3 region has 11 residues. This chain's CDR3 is CAWSADSEAFF. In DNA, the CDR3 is TGTGCCTGGAGTGCCGACTCTGAAGCTTTCTTT.

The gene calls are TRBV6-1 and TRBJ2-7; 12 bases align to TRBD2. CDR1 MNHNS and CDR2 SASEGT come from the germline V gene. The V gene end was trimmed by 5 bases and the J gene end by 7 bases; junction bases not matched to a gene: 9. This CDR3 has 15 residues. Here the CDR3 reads CASSTPGLAGIEQYF. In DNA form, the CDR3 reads TGTGCCAGCAGTACACCGGGACTAGCGGGTATAGAGCAGTACTTC.